This T cell receptor beta chain is drawn from a study of cytomegalovirus exposure and HLA in healthy donors. The study ran its PCR with 60 Vbeta and 13 Jbeta primers. Using immunoSEQ multiplex PCR, the repertoire was profiled, and TCRdb retains in-frame clones only, with some absent. The repertoire holds 150,000 to 200,000 clones, with 80% as singletons. Germline loops: CDR1 MNHEY, CDR2 SMNVEV (reference sequence). The J segment lost 3 bases and the V segment lost 3 bases, leaving 8 bases of the junction unmatched. The length of the CDR3 is 15 residues. Source material: PBMCs. The receptor was isolated from a young man in good health and CMV-seronegative. The genes are TRBV27 and TRBJ2-7; 7 nucleotides agree with TRBD2. The CDR3 loop reads CASSFRGELYYEQYF. The CDR3 DNA reads as TGTGCCAGCAGTTTTCGGGGGGAGCTCTACTACGAGCAGTACTTC.